This TCR beta chain was identified in a study of blood T cell repertoires in COVID-19. The data were produced by immunoSEQ multiplex PCR, yet TCRdb's version contains in-frame clones alone and is incomplete. In the table there are approximately 130,000 clones, roughly four fifths of which are singletons. Germline CDR1 and CDR2: SGHRS and YFSETQ. This CDR3 region has 11 residues. As regards this clone: At one end, the junction sequence differs from germline, possibly due to a read error.

The chain recombines TRBV5-1 with TRBJ1-2, with D tentatively TRBD1 (5 bases). Sequences were obtained from PBMCs or T cells enriched from blood (not recorded which). The clonotype was recovered from a man aged 30 to 39 who had recovered from COVID-19. The CDR3 coding sequence is TGCGCCAGCAGCTCGGAGGGACGGTCGGCCTTC. It encodes CASSSEGRSAF.